The entry that follows covers one T cell receptor (beta chain) sequence. This clone was counted once. No antigen is known for it. Base qualities are missing; no much larger clone stands one base away. The data belong to a study of blood T cell repertoires in COVID-19 (TCRdb year 2020). Study-wide context: The collaborator samples originated in the United States, Italy and Spain and spanned the acute and convalescent phases of COVID-19. The prospective study material was composed of cDNA or gDNA derived from T cells, B-cell-depleted T cells, or PBMCs. The dataset comprised deeply sampled blood TCRbeta repertoires from subjects exposed to, actively infected with, or recovered from COVID-19. The repertoires were released in a freely available public database intended as a resource for research on the immune response to SARS-CoV-2. Samples came from the ongoing ImmuneRACE study (first 160 participants) plus 1,254 subjects from 6 global collaborators. A de-identified subject ID, COVID-19 status, age in years and sex were almost always included in the sample metadata. HLA class I and class II types, where available, came from metadata supplied by the sample provider rather than from assay-based typing.

Findings and caveats that apply to the study as a whole: How much clinical and demographic metadata was included differed by source and by participant, and the metadata was provided uncurated.

Each collaborating institution followed its own protocols to collect whole blood in K2EDTA tubes. Collaborator samples were shipped for TCRbeta analysis as frozen whole blood, isolated PBMCs, or DNA extracted from either sample type. V lost 1 base and J lost 3 bases; the stretch between them is 15 bases long. CDR1 KGHSH and CDR2 LQKENI are derived from the germline V gene. From the cysteine through the phenylalanine, the CDR3 covers 17 amino acids. CDR3 DNA only is kept here, 51 bases in frame from base 1. TCRbeta CDR3 regions were amplified from genomic DNA by means of the immunoSEQ Assay, a bias-controlled multiplex PCR. The paper's data handling went like this. Nucleated cell counts per sample were estimated from amplification of reference gene primers within the assay. To quantify the absolute abundance of each unique TCRbeta CDR3 rearrangement, sequence reads were collapsed and filtered. For each sample, productive Simpson clonality was calculated as the square root of Simpson's diversity index over productive rearrangements. TCRdb carries this immuneACCESS record with in-frame sequences only. Its versions omit some clonotypes, under half of them owing to an unresolved V gene in the studies checked, with the rest unexplained. The V and J calls and clone size are taken from that table; D and trimming were inferred from the DNA. Within this sample are around 72,000 clones, with roughly 83% of them counted one time only. The top ten constitute about 20% of the sample.

Here the chain combines TRBV18 and TRBJ2-2; the D gene is possibly TRBD1, with 6 bases matching. Input material: peripheral blood. The TCR comes from a woman older than 75 with acute or convalescent COVID-19. The sequenced DNA is TGTGCCAGCTCACCACTCTCTAGGACAGACTACACCGGGGAGCTGTTTTTT. Translated, this gives CASSPLSRTDYTGELFF.